The 21 T cell receptor beta chains below come from one sample, sequenced in a study of T cell responses to AZD1222 COVID-19 vaccine. Method: immunoSEQ multiplex PCR; TCRdb's copy keeps in-frame clones and lacks some. Found here are roughly 200,000 clones, approximately 94% of them singletons; the top ten hold around 1.7%. The material sequenced was peripheral blood, taken 28 days after the second dose of the MenACWY control vaccine. These receptors originate from an adult who received the MenACWY meningococcal vaccine as a control.

The chain has TRBV23-1 and TRBJ2-7; 8 nucleotides agree with TRBD2. TRBV23-1 belongs to the ORF category, with a function that is uncertain. This CDR3 is built from 21 residues. Trimming took 0 bases from V and 0 from J; bases not matched to a gene: 19. The DNA for the CDR3 is TGCGCCAGCAGTCAATCGGGGAAGCGGGAGTTGGGGAGAGGGGGCTCCTACGAGCAGTACTTC. This encodes CASSQSGKRELGRGGSYEQYF.

The rearrangement joins TRBV6-6 to TRBJ2-7; 8 bases line up with TRBD1. Germline loops: CDR1 MNHNY, CDR2 SVGAGI (reference sequence). The length of the CDR3 is 16 residues. The V and J ends lost 5 bases and 0 bases, in that order; junction bases with no gene match: 9. The CDR3 loop is CASSRATGVNSYEQYF. CDR3 nucleotide sequence: TGTGCCAGCAGTCGAGCGACAGGGGTTAACTCCTACGAGCAGTACTTC.

The chain has TRBV5-4 and TRBJ2-1; the D is unclear. This CDR3 comprises 13 residues. Germline V gene data show CDR1 as SGHNT and CDR2 as YYREEE (reference sequence). Trimming pared 1 base from V and 5 bases from J, leaving 7 bases between. The DNA of the CDR3 is TGTGCCAGCAGCTTGTCCCTCGACAATGAGCAGTTCTTC. Its translation: CASSLSLDNEQFF.

The chain has TRBV30 and TRBJ1-1; tentatively, D is TRBD1 (5 bases). The CDR3 extends over 14 amino acids. V was pared by 2 bases and J by 11 bases, with 21 bases between. From germline, CDR1 is GTSNPN and CDR2 SVGIG (reference sequence). In DNA form, the CDR3 reads TGTGCCTGGAGTCCCGGGGGTGGGCGAATGCTGGCTTTCTTT. Its translation: CAWSPGGGRMLAFF.

V gene TRBV5-8 combines with J gene TRBJ1-1; 8 bases are a match to TRBD1. V trimming: 3 bases; J trimming: 4 bases; junction bases outside the gene matches: 8. The V gene's germline CDR1 is SGHTS and CDR2 YDEGEE. The length of the CDR3 is 15 residues. CDR3 coding DNA: TGTGCCAGCAGCTCTCCCAGGGGGCGGTTCACTGAAGCTTTCTTT. Translating gives CASSSPRGRFTEAFF.

This chain joins TRBV18 and TRBJ1-5, with D perhaps TRBD1 (5 bases). V was shortened by 3 bases and J by 0 bases, with 15 bases between the two germline ends. Looked up from germline, CDR1 is KGHSH and CDR2 is LQKENI. The CDR3 covers 17 residues. The CDR3 region is CASSPVHGADSNQPQHF. CDR3 in DNA: TGTGCCAGCTCACCGGTCCACGGGGCTGATAGCAATCAGCCCCAGCATTTT. Variable domain in full (rest from reference TRBV18 and TRBJ1-5): NAGVMQNPRHLVRRRGQEARLRCSPMKGHSHVYWYRQLPEEGLKFMVYLQKENIIDESGMPKERFSAEFPKEGPSILRIQQVVRGDSAAYFCASSPVHGADSNQPQHFGDGTRLSIL.

The genes are TRBV11-2 and TRBJ2-1; 7 bases align to TRBD1. The CDR3 is 17 residues long. The V gene's germline CDR1 is SGHAT and CDR2 FQNNGV. V was clipped by 3 bases and J by 2 bases; unmatched bases: 10. The CDR3 region is CASSFASGTEAYNEQFF. The CDR3, as DNA: TGTGCCAGCAGCTTCGCCTCCGGGACAGAAGCCTACAATGAGCAGTTCTTC.

This chain uses TRBV19 with TRBJ2-6; 7 positions agree with TRBD2. The ends lost 7 bases at V and 2 bases at J; junction bases unmatched: 11. Germline CDR1 and CDR2: LNHDA and SQIVND (reference sequence). This CDR3 region has 17 residues. The CDR3 loop is CASMGDWGGPGANVLTF. The DNA for the CDR3 is TGTGCCAGTATGGGGGACTGGGGGGGACCTGGGGCCAACGTCCTGACTTTC.

This chain joins TRBV11-2 and TRBJ2-3; unclear D gene. V gave up 1 base and J gave up 2 bases, with 19 bases separating them. The CDR3 has 18 amino acids. Germline lookup yields CDR1 SGHAT and CDR2 FQNNGV. CDR3 sequence (DNA): TGTGCCAGCAGCTTAGTGAGGTCGACATCTCCAATCACAGATACGCAGTATTTT. Translated, it gives CASSLVRSTSPITDTQYF.

V gene TRBV19 combines with J gene TRBJ1-2, with D perhaps TRBD1 (5 bases). The CDR3 covers 15 residues. Per germline, CDR1 LNHDA and CDR2 SQIVND (reference sequence). V lost 6 bases and J 5 bases, leaving 19 bases between the germline ends. The CDR3: CASSPDLAREYGYTF. The CDR3 DNA sequence: TGTGCCAGTAGCCCTGACCTGGCCAGGGAATATGGCTACACCTTC.

J is TRBJ1-3 and V is TRBV6-6; a weak D match, TRBD1 (6 bases). Germline lookup yields CDR1 MNHNY and CDR2 SVGAGI (reference sequence). The ends were cut back, 5 bases at V and 0 bases at J, with 17 bases in the middle. This CDR3 is built from 17 residues. This CDR3 reads CASSPLLNRVSGNTIYF. In nucleotides, the CDR3 is TGTGCCAGCAGTCCCCTCCTTAACAGGGTCTCTGGAAACACCATATATTTT.

The rearrangement uses TRBV7-3 and TRBJ1-3; D is unclear. Germline V gene data show CDR1 as SGHTA and CDR2 as FQGTGA. The CDR3 is 17 residues long. V lost 5 bases and J lost 4, with 21 bases in between. CDR3 bases: TGTGCCAGCAGCCACCCTCGGCACAAAACAGAAGGAAACACCATATATTTT. As protein: CASSHPRHKTEGNTIYF. Supplemented by reference TRBV7-3 and TRBJ1-3, the full variable domain reads GAGVSQTPSNKVTEKGKYVELRCDPISGHTALYWYRQSLGQGPEFLIYFQGTGAADDSGLPNDRFFAVRPEGSVSTLKIQRTERGDSAVYLCASSHPRHKTEGNTIYFGEGSWLTVV.

The chain carries TRBV2 and TRBJ1-1; D is undetermined. Trimming removed 7 bases at V and 2 bases at J, with 5 bases between. Germline V gives CDR1 SNHLY, CDR2 FYNNEI. The CDR3 is 11 amino acids. The CDR3 DNA reads as TGTGCCAGCATAATTAACACTGAAGCTTTCTTT. As protein: CASIINTEAFF. Drawing the rest from reference TRBV2 and TRBJ1-1, the complete variable domain is EPEVTQTPSHQVTQMGQEVILRCVPISNHLYFYWYRQILGQKVEFLVSFYNNEISEKSEIFDDQFSVERPDGSNFTLKIRSTKLEDSAMYFCASIINTEAFFGQGTRLTVV.

The V and J genes are TRBV7-9 and TRBJ1-2; unclear D gene. Germline V gives CDR1 SEHNR, CDR2 FQNEAQ (reference sequence). The CDR3 extends over 14 amino acids. Trimming shortened V by 1 base and J by 4 bases, and 10 bases separated the two germline ends. DNA for the CDR3: TGTGCCAGCAGCTTAGATGCTAGGAGCTATGGCTACACCTTC. It codes for CASSLDARSYGYTF.

This sequence joins TRBV7-3 and TRBJ2-2, with 7 bases aligning to TRBD1. J was trimmed by 5 bases and V by 2 bases; bases with no gene match: 17. This CDR3 has 19 residues. CDR1 and CDR2 (germline): SGHTA, FQGTGA. The chain's CDR3 is CASSLEPGETGSGTGELFF. Written as DNA, the CDR3 is TGTGCCAGCAGCTTAGAACCTGGCGAGACAGGGTCGGGAACCGGGGAGCTGTTTTTT.

The V and J genes are TRBV5-1 and TRBJ1-3; tentative D call: TRBD1 (6 bases). In germline, CDR1 is SGHRS, CDR2 YFSETQ. Deletions cut 4 bases from V and 0 bases from J, with 11 bases between. The CDR3 runs 15 residues. The CDR3 loop is CASSPDSSSGNTIYF. DNA for the CDR3: TGCGCCAGCAGCCCGGACAGTAGCTCTGGAAACACCATATATTTT.

This clone was detected once. This chain joins TRBV4-3 and TRBJ1-1; possibly TRBD1 for D (6 bases). Trimming removed 0 bases at V and 0 bases at J, with 8 bases between. Germline V gene lookup returns CDR1 LGHNA and CDR2 YSLEER. This CDR3 is built from 15 residues. The CDR3 DNA sequence: TGCGCCAGCAGCCAAGAGGACAGCATGAACACTGAAGCTTTCTTT. Translated: CASSQEDSMNTEAFF.

The table lists this clone with a count of one. The genes are TRBV29-1 and TRBJ1-4, with D unresolved. The germline V gene encodes CDR1 SQVTM and CDR2 ANQGSEA. The CDR3 covers 13 residues. The ends were cut back, 7 bases at V and 10 bases at J, with 19 bases in the middle. The CDR3 DNA sequence: TGCAGCGCCATCCCGAGGGAGTTGGGAAAACTGTTTTTT. Translation gives CSAIPRELGKLFF.

This chain joins TRBV5-4 and TRBJ2-7, with D tentatively TRBD2 (6 bases). The CDR3 has 13 residues. CDR1 is SGHNT, CDR2 YYREEE, per germline (reference sequence). The V gene lost 5 bases and the J gene lost 1 base, with 10 bases spanning the gap. CDR3 protein: CASSHRGSYEQYF. In nucleotides, the CDR3 is TGTGCCAGCAGTCACCGGGGGTCCTACGAGCAGTACTTC.

CDR3 sequence reads: CASSPQLAGGPSYNEQFF. The CDR3 DNA reads TGTGCCAGCTCACCACAACTAGCGGGAGGGCCATCCTACAATGAGCAGTTCTTC. The rearrangement joins TRBV18 to TRBJ2-1, with TRBD2 matching 13 bases. V shed 1 base and J 1 base; nucleotides not matched to a gene: 4. The CDR3 covers 18 residues. Germline CDR1 KGHSH, CDR2 LQKENI. Variable domain in full (rest from reference TRBV18 and TRBJ2-1): NAGVMQNPRHLVRRRGQEARLRCSPMKGHSHVYWYRQLPEEGLKFMVYLQKENIIDESGMPKERFSAEFPKEGPSILRIQQVVRGDSAAYFCASSPQLAGGPSYNEQFFGPGTRLTVL.

The gene calls are TRBV6-4 and TRBJ2-3; 7 bases match TRBD1. CDR1 and CDR2 from the germline V gene are MRHNA and SNTAGT. J gave up 6 bases and V 5 bases, and 8 bases lay outside the gene matches. The CDR3 totals 14 residues. In nucleotides, the CDR3 is TGTGCCAGCAGTCGGAAGGGGGCAGGGGATACGCAGTATTTT. This sequence encodes CASSRKGAGDTQYF.